This record concerns one TCR beta chain sequence. Its antigen is as yet unknown. This CDR3 has 15 residues. J lost 6 bases, V lost 6 bases, and 9 bases had no gene match. Germline V gene lookup returns CDR1 LNHDA and CDR2 SQIVND (reference sequence). Use of 60 Vbeta and 13 Jbeta primers characterized the PCR. Clones were sequenced by immunoSEQ multiplex PCR, and TCRdb holds only the in-frame ones, with some missing. This sample has some 170,000 clones, with 70% to 80% found just once. The data were taken from a study of cytomegalovirus exposure and HLA in healthy donors. Overall study: T cells numbering about 180 million yielded around 120 million unique TCR beta sequences in an earlier analysis. The study, taken as a whole, reports: Cytomegalovirus association was assigned to more than 150 TCR beta chains. In a later analysis, TCR association rates varied by HLA locus: DRB1 most, HLA-C fewest.

Although they were nominally healthy when sampled, donors likely had unrecorded immune exposures. This receptor was obtained from a woman aged 60-70 years in good health and CMV-seropositive. This rearrangement joins TRBV19 to TRBJ2-2; TRBD2 matches 8 bases. Material for sequencing was PBMCs. CDR3 DNA sequence: TGTGCCAGTAGCTATAACGCGGGAGGCTCCGGGGAGCTGTTTTTT. As protein: CASSYNAGGSGELFF.